This entry lists 14 T cell receptor beta chains sequenced from one sample in a study of response to subunit inactivated influenza vaccine. TCRdb recomputed calls from the RT-PCR reads with MiXCR, one row per CDR3 protein. The top ten clones hold around 7% of a sample with about 700,000 distinct CDR3 sequences, approximately 15% of them seen once. Specimen: PBMCs from blood, collected about 14 days before vaccination. These receptors were obtained from a man aged 50-60 years who received an inactivated influenza vaccine.

CDR3 in amino acids: CATSRDRTVGETQYF. The CDR3 DNA is TGTGCCACCAGCAGAGATCGTACGGTGGGAGAGACCCAGTACTTC. The chain uses TRBV15 and TRBJ2-5; D is uncertain. CDR3 length equals 15 residues. V was trimmed by 0 bases and J by 4 bases, leaving 12 bases between them. Germline V gives CDR1 LNHNV, CDR2 YYDKDF (reference sequence).

In its sample, this clonotype was seen many times. The chain combines TRBV5-6 with TRBJ1-1, with 7 bases lining up with TRBD1. Unmatched junction bases numbered 2, after V lost 2 bases and J lost 4 bases. The CDR3 is 13 amino acids. Germline V gene sequence: CDR1 SGHDT, CDR2 YYEEEE. The DNA for the CDR3 is TGTGCCAGCAGCTTCAACAGGGGCACTGAAGCTTTCTTT. Its translation: CASSFNRGTEAFF.

V usage is TRBV7-9 and J usage is TRBJ2-7, with 8 bases identical to TRBD1. The CDR3 is 14 amino acids. Germline values: CDR1 SEHNR, CDR2 FQNEAQ (reference sequence). The J segment lost 7 bases and the V segment lost 5 bases, leaving 10 bases of the junction unmatched. CDR3 coding DNA: TGTGCCAGCAGCCAGGACAGGGCTCCTTGGGAGCAGTACTTC. Its protein is CASSQDRAPWEQYF. Full variable domain (remainder filled in from reference TRBV7-9 and TRBJ2-7): DTGVSQNPRHKITKRGQNVTFRCDPISEHNRLYWYRQTLGQGPEFLTYFQNEAQLEKSRLLSDRFSAERPKGSFSTLEIQRTEQGDSAMYLCASSQDRAPWEQYFGPGTRLTVT.

The rearrangement joins TRBV10-1 to TRBJ2-7, with D possibly matching TRBD2 (5 bases). V was clipped by 2 bases and J by 11 bases, with 16 bases between them. Germline V gene sequence: CDR1 WNHNN, CDR2 SYGVQD (reference sequence). The CDR3 spans 13 residues. CDR3 DNA: TGCGCCAGCAGTGAGAGAGGGCAGACGATGAAGTACTTC. The encoded protein is CASSERGQTMKYF.

V and J are TRBV7-9 and TRBJ1-1; unclear D gene. CDR3 length: 14 residues. Trimming left V 5 bases short and J 1 base short, with 11 bases between. CDR1 and CDR2 from the germline V gene are SEHNR and FQNEAQ (reference sequence). The CDR3 loop reads CASSPRRGNTEAFF. DNA of the CDR3: TGTGCCAGCAGCCCGCGGCGTGGGAACACTGAAGCTTTCTTT.

This clonotype was detected a few times. The CDR3 sequence is CASSPVGVQSEQYF. The CDR3 DNA is TGTGCCAGCAGTCCCGTGGGGGTTCAAAGCGAGCAGTACTTC. The chain recombines TRBV6-2 or TRBV6-3 with TRBJ2-7; D is perhaps TRBD1 or TRBD2 (5 bases each). Germline loops: CDR1 MNHEY, CDR2 SVGEGT. This CDR3 has 14 amino acids. Between the trimmed V and J ends, which lost 5 bases and 6 bases, there was a span of 17 bases.

This clonotype has just a few counts. The rearrangement uses TRBV28 and TRBJ2-1; D not certain. Trimming pared 6 bases from V and 7 bases from J, leaving 13 bases between. This CDR3 is 13 amino acids long. Germline V lookup: CDR1 MDHEN, CDR2 SYDVKM. The CDR3, as DNA: TGTGCCAGCAGGTTGGGGTTCGGGAATGAGCAGTTCTTC. Protein product: CASRLGFGNEQFF.

The sample holds many counts of this clonotype. V is TRBV5-1 and J is TRBJ2-7; 7 nucleotides match TRBD1. The CDR3 covers 13 residues. Trimming at V came to 2 bases and at J to 7 bases, leaving 6 bases not matched to a gene. Germline CDR1 SGHRS, CDR2 YFSETQ. The CDR3 nucleotides are TGCGCCAGCAGCTTTGGACAGGCCAGGGAGCAGTACTTC. Residues: CASSFGQAREQYF.

The table lists this clonotype with many counts. The gene calls are TRBV5-6 and TRBJ2-1, with 12 bases that match TRBD2. Germline CDR1 reads SGHDT; CDR2 reads YYEEEE. J was trimmed by 4 bases and V by 0 bases; bases with no gene match: 11. CDR3 length: 19 amino acids. CDR3 DNA sequence: TGTGCCAGCAGCTTGGGGAGACTAGCGGGAGAACGAGCGTACAATGAGCAGTTCTTC. Amino acids: CASSLGRLAGERAYNEQFF.

This clonotype has more than one count but fewer than ten. V gene TRBV4-3 combines with J gene TRBJ1-4; D is possibly TRBD1 (5 bases). CDR3 size: 15 residues. Trimming took 0 bases from V and 8 from J, leaving 13 bases between them. Germline CDR1 reads LGHNA; CDR2 reads YSLEER. The CDR3 here is CASSQEGIWGEKLFF. The CDR3 region has the DNA TGCGCCAGCAGCCAAGAGGGGATATGGGGGGAAAAACTGTTTTTT.

Only a few counts were recorded for this clonotype. This chain uses TRBV28 with TRBJ2-7, with TRBD1 matching 7 bases. Looked up from germline, CDR1 is MDHEN and CDR2 is SYDVKM. Germline trimming cut 3 bases from V and 1 base from J; bases unmatched to any gene: 6. The CDR3 sequence is 15 residues long. Written as DNA, the CDR3 is TGTGCCAGCAGTTTTGCCTACAGGGGATCCTACGAGCAGTACTTC. This translates into CASSFAYRGSYEQYF.

The CDR3 is CASSLASGIANTGELFF. The CDR3 coding sequence is TGTGCCAGCAGCTTGGCTAGCGGGATCGCGAACACCGGGGAGCTGTTTTTT. The genes are TRBV5-6 and TRBJ2-2; 9 bases are shared with TRBD2. The length of the CDR3 is 17 residues. V dropped 0 bases and J dropped 0; count of bases not matched to a gene: 3. Germline V gene sequence: CDR1 SGHDT, CDR2 YYEEEE.

This clonotype has more than one count but fewer than ten. The chain recombines TRBV7-2 with TRBJ2-1; no definite D call. Germline values: CDR1 SGHTA, CDR2 FQGNSA. Trimming took off 1 base at V and 8 bases at J, with 9 bases between the two ends. This CDR3 contains 13 residues. The CDR3 here is CASSLGPAHEQFF. The CDR3 bases are TGTGCCAGCAGCTTAGGCCCGGCCCATGAGCAGTTCTTC.

This clonotype has only a few counts. J is TRBJ2-7 and V is TRBV15; D is unclear. CDR1 and CDR2 from the germline V gene are LNHNV and YYDKDF (reference sequence). The V and J ends lost 8 bases and 0 bases respectively, with 14 bases between them. This CDR3 comprises 14 residues. CDR3 bases: TGTGCCACCCAAACGTCCCGCGGCTCCTACGAGCAGTACTTC. Protein product: CATQTSRGSYEQYF.